This T cell receptor beta chain is drawn from a study of blood T cells in healthy people across ages. Study context: Capture via template switching afforded approximately one barcoded beta molecule per two T cells.

It was with a sample-barcoded 5' primer and a J-beta primer mix that a second PCR of about 7 to 12 cycles was run. A template-switch adaptor containing 12 random nucleotides labeled each cDNA molecule. Individual samples furnished no less than 2.5 million CDR3-containing paired-end reads apiece. TCRdb processed the 5' RACE reads anew with MiXCR; each CDR3 protein has one entry. In the table there are hundreds of thousands of distinct CDR3 sequences, 45% to 50% of which are singletons. There are 14 residues in the CDR3. Germline CDR1 and CDR2: SGHTA and FQGNSA. After removal of 7 bases from V and 7 bases from J, the junction contained 12 bases not matched to a gene. A remark on this clonotype: What it binds is unknown.

The study, taken as a whole, reports: Total diversity from one million sequenced T cells was likely underestimated.

The chain links TRBV7-2 to TRBJ1-1, with 7 bases that match TRBD1. The sequencing sample was made of blood. This TCR came from a woman aged 55-70 years in good health. This CDR3 is CASTRYGTVIEAFF. The CDR3 DNA sequence: TGTGCCAGCACCCGTTACGGGACAGTAATTGAAGCTTTCTTT.